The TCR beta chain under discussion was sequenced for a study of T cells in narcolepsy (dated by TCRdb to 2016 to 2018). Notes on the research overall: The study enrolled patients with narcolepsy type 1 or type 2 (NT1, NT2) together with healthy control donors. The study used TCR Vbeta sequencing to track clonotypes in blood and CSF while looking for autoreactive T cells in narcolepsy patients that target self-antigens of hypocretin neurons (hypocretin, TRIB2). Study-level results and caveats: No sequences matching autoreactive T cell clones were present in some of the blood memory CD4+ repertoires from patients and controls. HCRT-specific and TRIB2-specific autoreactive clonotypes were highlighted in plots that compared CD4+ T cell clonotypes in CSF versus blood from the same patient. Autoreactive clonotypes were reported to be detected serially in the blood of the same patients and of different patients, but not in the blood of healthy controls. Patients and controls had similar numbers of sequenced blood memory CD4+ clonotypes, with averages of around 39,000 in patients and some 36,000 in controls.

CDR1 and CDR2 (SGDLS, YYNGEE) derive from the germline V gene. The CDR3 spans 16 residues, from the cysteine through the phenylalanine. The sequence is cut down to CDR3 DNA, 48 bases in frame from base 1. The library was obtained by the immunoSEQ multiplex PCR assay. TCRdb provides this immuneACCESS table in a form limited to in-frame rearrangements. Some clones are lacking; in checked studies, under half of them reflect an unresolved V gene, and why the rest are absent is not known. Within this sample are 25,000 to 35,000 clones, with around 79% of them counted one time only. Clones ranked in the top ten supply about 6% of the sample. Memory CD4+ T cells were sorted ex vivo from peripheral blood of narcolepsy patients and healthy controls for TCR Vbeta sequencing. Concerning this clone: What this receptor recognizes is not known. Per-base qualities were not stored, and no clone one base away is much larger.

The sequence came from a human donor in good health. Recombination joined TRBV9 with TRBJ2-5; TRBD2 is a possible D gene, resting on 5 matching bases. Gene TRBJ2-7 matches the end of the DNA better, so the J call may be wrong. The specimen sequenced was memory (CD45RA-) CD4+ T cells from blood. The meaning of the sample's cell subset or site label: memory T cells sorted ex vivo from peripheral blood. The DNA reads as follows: TGTGCCAGCAGCGTAGGGGTTCTTAGCGCAGCCTACGAGCAGTACTTC. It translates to CASSVGVLSAAYEQYF.